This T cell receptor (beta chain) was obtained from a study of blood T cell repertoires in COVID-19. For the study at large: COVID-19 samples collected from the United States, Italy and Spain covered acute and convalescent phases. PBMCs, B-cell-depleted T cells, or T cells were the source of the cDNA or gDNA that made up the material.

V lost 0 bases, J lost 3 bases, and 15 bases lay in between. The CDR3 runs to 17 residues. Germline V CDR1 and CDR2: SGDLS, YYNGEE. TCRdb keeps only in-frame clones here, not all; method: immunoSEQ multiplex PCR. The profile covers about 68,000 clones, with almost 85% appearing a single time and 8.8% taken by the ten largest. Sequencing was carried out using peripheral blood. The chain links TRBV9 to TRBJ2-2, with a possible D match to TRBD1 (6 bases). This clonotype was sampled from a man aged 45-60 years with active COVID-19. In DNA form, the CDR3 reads TGTGCCAGCAGCGTAGCATGGACAGCCGATTACACCGGGGAGCTGTTTTTT. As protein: CASSVAWTADYTGELFF.